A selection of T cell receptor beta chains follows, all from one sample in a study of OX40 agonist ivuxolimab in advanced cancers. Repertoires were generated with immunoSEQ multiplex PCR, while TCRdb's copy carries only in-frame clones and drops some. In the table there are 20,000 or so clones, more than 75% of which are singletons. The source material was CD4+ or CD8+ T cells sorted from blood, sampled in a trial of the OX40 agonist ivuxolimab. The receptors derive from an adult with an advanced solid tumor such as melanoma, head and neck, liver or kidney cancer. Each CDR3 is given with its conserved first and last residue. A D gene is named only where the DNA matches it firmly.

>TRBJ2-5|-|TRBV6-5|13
TGTGCCAGCAGTTACCCCGAAGGAGAGACCCAGTACTTC
CASSYPEGETQYF
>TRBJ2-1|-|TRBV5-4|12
TGTGCCAGCAGCTTTAACCATGATGAGCAGTTCTTC
CASSFNHDEQFF
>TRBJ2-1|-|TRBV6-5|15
TGTGCCAGCAGTTACTCCCCCTCTAGCTACAATGAGCAGTTCTTC
CASSYSPSSYNEQFF
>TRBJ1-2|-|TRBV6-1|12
TGTGCCAGCCCGGGGGGGGCGCAGGGCTACACCTTC
CASPGGAQGYTF
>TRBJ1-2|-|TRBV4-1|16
TGCGCCAGCAGCCAAGGTCCCCTAATGGAGACCGATGGCTACACCTTC
CASSQGPLMETDGYTF
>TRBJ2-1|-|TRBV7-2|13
TGTGCCAGCAGCTTTGGAGGCTACAATGAGCAGTTCTTC
CASSFGGYNEQFF
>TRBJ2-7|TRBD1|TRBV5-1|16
TGCGCCAGCAGCGCGGGGACAGGGGGCTCCCTCTACGAGCAGTACTTC
CASSAGTGGSLYEQYF
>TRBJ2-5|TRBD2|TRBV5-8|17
TGTGCCAGCAGCGTCGGGACTAGCGGGCCCGCAGGAGAGACCCAGTACTTC
CASSVGTSGPAGETQYF
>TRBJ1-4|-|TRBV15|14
TGTGCCACCAGCAGGGGCGGATATCATGAAAAACTGTTTTTT
CATSRGGYHEKLFF
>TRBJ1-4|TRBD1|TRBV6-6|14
TGTGCCAGCACCACAGGGGCCACTAATGAAAAACTGTTTTTT
CASTTGATNEKLFF
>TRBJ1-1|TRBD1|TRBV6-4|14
TGTGCCAGCAGTCCCGGGACAGGGAGCACTGAAGCTTTCTTT
CASSPGTGSTEAFF
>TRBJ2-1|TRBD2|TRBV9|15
TGTGCCAGCAGCGACCGGACTAGCGGGAGGAATGAGCAGTTCTTC
CASSDRTSGRNEQFF
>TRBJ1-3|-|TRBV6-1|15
TGTGCCAGCAGTGCGGGCCCTGACCCGGGAAACACCATATATTTT
CASSAGPDPGNTIYF
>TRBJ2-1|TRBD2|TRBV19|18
TGTGCCAGTAGTATGTGGACTAGCGGCCAGAGCTCCTACAATGAGCAGTTCTTC
CASSMWTSGQSSYNEQFF
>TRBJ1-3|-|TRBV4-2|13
TGTGCCAGCAGCCAGGAAGGTGGAAACACCATATATTTT
CASSQEGGNTIYF
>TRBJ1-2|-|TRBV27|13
TGTGCCAGCAGTGCAGAGGGTATAGATGGCTACACCTTC
CASSAEGIDGYTF